One sample yielded the 15 T cell receptor beta chains listed below, sequenced in a study of molecular identifiers for immune sequencing clone quantification. TCRdb fed the PCR reads into MiXCR, producing one record per CDR3 protein. This table has over 50,000 distinct CDR3 sequences, more than 35% appearing once. Source material: naive CD8+ T cells from blood, with Jurkat cell RNA spiked in. As to subset: FACS-sorted CD8+CD4-CCR7+CD45RA+ naive T cells. These receptors were taken from a human donor in good health. Some libraries in this study had Jurkat cell RNA spiked in.

This clonotype came up many times. V is TRBV6-6 and J is TRBJ2-4; weak D call: TRBD2 (5 bases). V lost 2 bases and J lost 0, with 17 bases in between. CDR1 is MNHNY and CDR2 is SVGAGI in the germline V gene (reference sequence). This CDR3 has 18 amino acids. The CDR3 nucleotides are TGTGCCAGCAGTTACAGGCCGGGCAGCGGATTAGCCAAAAACATTCAGTACTTC. This encodes CASSYRPGSGLAKNIQYF.

The sample holds many counts of this clonotype. The chain has TRBV7-9 and TRBJ2-3, with D possibly matching TRBD1 (6 bases). V was shortened by 11 bases and J by 1 base, with 13 bases between the two germline ends. The CDR3 loop spans 13 amino acids. Germline CDR1 is SEHNR and CDR2 is FQNEAQ (reference sequence). The CDR3 bases are TGTGCCGGTCGGACAGCGCGCACAGATACGCAGTATTTT. Translation: CAGRTARTDTQYF. The entire variable domain, with the rest obtained from reference TRBV7-9 and TRBJ2-3, is as follows: DTGVSQNPRHKITKRGQNVTFRCDPISEHNRLYWYRQTLGQGPEFLTYFQNEAQLEKSRLLSDRFSAERPKGSFSTLEIQRTEQGDSAMYLCAGRTARTDTQYFGPGTRLTVL.

This clonotype was found a few times. The V and J genes are TRBV29-1 and TRBJ1-2; D may be TRBD1 (5 bases). The CDR3 is 17 amino acids. CDR1 is SQVTM and CDR2 is ANQGSEA in the germline V gene. V shed 7 bases and J shed 3 bases, with 27 bases lying between them. CDR3 region: CSARQSSVLSRDYGYTF. CDR3 nucleotides: TGCAGCGCACGACAGTCATCCGTACTTTCGCGTGACTATGGCTACACCTTC.

This clonotype was recorded at least ten times. The rearrangement uses TRBV29-1 and TRBJ2-5, with D unresolved. The CDR3 length is 11 residues. V was cut by 6 bases and J by 7 bases, with 12 bases left in between. CDR1 SQVTM and CDR2 ANQGSEA come from the germline V gene. CDR3 in amino acids: CSVGHGVTQYF. In DNA, the CDR3 is TGCAGCGTGGGTCATGGAGTGACCCAGTACTTC.

A few counts support this clonotype. The gene calls are TRBV11-2 and TRBJ2-3; no definite D call. Germline V gene sequence: CDR1 SGHAT, CDR2 FQNNGV. With 6 bases removed from V and 3 bases from J, the gap between germline ends came to 16 bases. The CDR3 is 15 amino acids. The chain's CDR3 is CASSYGGVVTDTQYF. CDR3 sequence (DNA): TGTGCCAGCAGTTATGGTGGGGTGGTAACAGATACGCAGTATTTT.

Points on this clonotype: The junction shows a germline mismatch at one end, possibly a read error. The chain uses TRBV2 and TRBJ2-7; TRBD1 matches at 9 bases. This CDR3 contains 15 residues. Per the germline V gene, CDR1 is SNHLY and CDR2 is FYNNEI. For the CDR3, the DNA is TGTGCCAGCAGTGATGGGACAGGGTCCTCCTTGGAGCAGCACTTC. This gives the protein CASSDGTGSSLEQHF.

This chain joins TRBV7-6 and TRBJ2-7; no definite D call. Per the germline V gene, CDR1 is SGHVS and CDR2 is FNYEAQ. V lost 3 bases to trimming and J lost 3 bases, with 9 bases between them. This CDR3 has 13 residues. CDR3 coding DNA: TGTGCCAGCAGCTTGGAGCTATACTACGAGCAGTACTTC. As protein: CASSLELYYEQYF.

In DNA form, the CDR3 reads TGTGCCAGTAGCATTACTAGCGGGAACGAGCAGTACTTC. Residues: CASSITSGNEQYF. The V and J genes are TRBV19 and TRBJ2-7; 10 bases are shared with TRBD2. This CDR3 is 13 amino acids long. The V segment lost 6 bases and the J segment 5 bases; nucleotides outside the gene matches: 4. Germline V gene lookup returns CDR1 LNHDA and CDR2 SQIVND (reference sequence).

On this clonotype itself: It may be a read error: a sequence one base away is much more abundant. The V gene is TRBV9, the J gene TRBJ2-3; possible D gene TRBD2, 6 bases. The CDR3 totals 17 residues. Germline V gene data show CDR1 as SGDLS and CDR2 as YYNGEE. CDR3 in amino acids: CASSVNREPKVADTRYF. DNA of the CDR3: TGTGCCAGCAGCGTAAACCGGGAGCCCAAGGTTGCAGATACGCGGTATTTT.

The rearrangement joins TRBV28 to TRBJ1-5; D gene uncertain. CDR3 size: 11 residues. Trimming pared 2 bases from V and 6 bases from J, leaving 2 bases between. Germline CDR1 MDHEN, CDR2 SYDVKM. CDR3 in DNA: TGTGCCAGCAGTTTAGGTCAGCCCCAGCATTTT. Its translation: CASSLGQPQHF.

The DNA of the CDR3 is TGTGCCAGCAGCTTAGCGAGGGGGTTATACGAGCAGTACTTC. It codes for CASSLARGLYEQYF. The chain employs TRBV13 and TRBJ2-7; tentative D call: TRBD1 (6 bases). V was pared by 1 base and J by 4 bases, with 11 bases between. The CDR3 has 14 amino acids. CDR1 is PRHDT and CDR2 is FYEKMQ in the germline V gene (reference sequence).

This clonotype was found a few times. The chain uses TRBV29-1 and TRBJ2-7; 8 nucleotides line up with TRBD2. The germline CDR1 and CDR2 sequences are SQVTM and ANQGSEA. The V and J ends lost 1 base and 3 bases, in that order; junction bases with no gene match: 8. This CDR3 spans 15 amino acids. As DNA, the CDR3 is TGCAGCGTTGAAGGGATCAGCGGGAGAGGCTACGAGCAGTACTTC. Its translation is CSVEGISGRGYEQYF.

This clonotype was counted ten times or more. The chain links TRBV20-1 to TRBJ2-3, with D possibly TRBD2 on 5 matching bases. Germline V lookup: CDR1 DFQATT, CDR2 SNEGSKA (reference sequence). CDR3 length: 13 residues. V dropped 6 bases and J dropped 4 bases, with 14 bases sitting between them. CDR3 nucleotide sequence: TGCAGTGCCGCCGAGGGCCCGTCAGATACGCAGTATTTT. This translates into CSAAEGPSDTQYF.

This clonotype was picked up a small number of times. The chain is built from TRBV4-2 and TRBJ1-5; 8 bases line up with TRBD1. V trimming: 0 bases; J trimming: 2 bases; junction bases outside the gene matches: 6. Germline CDR1 reads LGHNA; CDR2 reads YNFKEQ. CDR3 length: 17 amino acids. CDR3 DNA sequence: TGTGCCAGCAGCCAAGACCGGGACAGGACCGGCAATCAGCCCCAGCATTTT. Its protein product is CASSQDRDRTGNQPQHF.

The chain has TRBV3-1 and TRBJ2-2, with 7 bases fitting TRBD2. CDR1 is LGHDT, CDR2 YNNKEL, per germline (reference sequence). The CDR3 sequence is 15 residues long. V was clipped by 8 bases and J by 3 bases; unmatched bases: 9. The CDR3 sequence: CASRALSGDTGELFF. CDR3 nucleotides: TGTGCCAGCCGGGCCCTCAGCGGGGACACCGGGGAGCTGTTTTTT. Full variable domain (outside the CDR3, taken from reference TRBV3-1 and TRBJ2-2): DTAVSQTPKYLVTQMGNDKSIKCEQNLGHDTMYWYKQDSKKFLKIMFSYNNKELIINETVPNRFSPKSPDKAHLNLHINSLELGDSAVYFCASRALSGDTGELFFGEGSRLTVL.